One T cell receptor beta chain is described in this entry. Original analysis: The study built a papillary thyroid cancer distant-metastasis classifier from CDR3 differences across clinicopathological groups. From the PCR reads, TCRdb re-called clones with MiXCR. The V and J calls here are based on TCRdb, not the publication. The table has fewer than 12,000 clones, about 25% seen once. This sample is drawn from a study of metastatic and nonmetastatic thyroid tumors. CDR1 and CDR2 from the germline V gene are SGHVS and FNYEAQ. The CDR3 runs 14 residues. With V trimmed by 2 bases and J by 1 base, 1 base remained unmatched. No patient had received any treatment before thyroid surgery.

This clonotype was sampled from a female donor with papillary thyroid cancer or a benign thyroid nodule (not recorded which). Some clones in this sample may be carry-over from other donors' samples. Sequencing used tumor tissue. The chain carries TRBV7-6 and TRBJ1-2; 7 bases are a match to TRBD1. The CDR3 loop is CASSLQGDNYGYTF. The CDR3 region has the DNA TGTGCCAGCAGCTTACAGGGGGATAACTATGGCTACACCTTC.